The text below deals with one T cell receptor (beta chain). These data belong to a study of cytomegalovirus exposure and HLA in healthy donors. Trimming stripped 1 base from V and 4 bases from J, with 8 bases between. Germline V gene sequence: CDR1 MGHRA, CDR2 YSYEKL. CDR3 length: 14 residues. 60 Vbeta and 13 Jbeta primers were used in PCR. TCRdb's table, derived via immunoSEQ multiplex PCR, lists solely in-frame clones and lacks some. The data hold some 130,000 clones, with over 60% observed a single time. Sequenced input: PBMCs. J is TRBJ1-5 and V is TRBV4-1; D ambiguous. This TCR was sampled from a man between 40 and 49 years old in good health and CMV-seronegative. CDR3 nucleotides: TGCGCCAGCAGCCAAGGGGCCCTAAATCAGCCCCAGCATTTT. Protein: CASSQGALNQPQHF.